What follows describes a single TCR beta chain. Its antigen is undetermined. TCRdb re-analysed the 5' RACE reads in MiXCR, keeping a single row per CDR3 protein. Of about 810,000 distinct CDR3 sequences listed, about 12% are singletons. These data are taken from a study of identical twins. General study points: Clonotypes of the beta chain that were abundant in cord blood carried fewer insertions (memory repertoires showed none). Models underestimated how often monozygotic twins shared out-of-frame TCR alpha.

The CDR3 consists of 15 residues. Germline CDR1 DFQATT, CDR2 SNEGSKA (reference sequence). V lost 0 bases, J lost 5 bases, and 16 bases lay in between. These data were also reused for a study on yellow fever vaccine responses in identical twins. Per that study: Twins' vaccine T cell responses were reported to seem partly convergent and partly personalized.

This sequence originates from a woman younger than 30 in good health. The sequenced sample consisted of PBMCs. The gene calls are TRBV20-1 and TRBJ1-2; TRBD1 might be the D (5 bases). Here the CDR3 reads CSAREGSRVEYGYTF. The CDR3 DNA sequence: TGCAGTGCTAGAGAAGGGAGCAGGGTGGAATATGGCTACACCTTC.